This T cell receptor beta chain was identified in a study of response to subunit inactivated influenza vaccine. The V and J ends lost 3 bases and 6 bases respectively, with 18 bases between them. CDR1 is SGHDN and CDR2 is FVKESK in the germline V gene. The CDR3 contains 16 residues. The table lists this clonotype with many counts. Using its own MiXCR run on the RT-PCR reads, TCRdb lists one record per CDR3 protein. The repertoire holds about 190,000 distinct CDR3 sequences, with around 14% as singletons. The sample here was CD8+ T cells sorted from PBMCs, taken about 5 days after vaccination. The sequence came from a man aged 45-65 years who received an inactivated influenza vaccine. The chain employs TRBV14 and TRBJ2-1; TRBD2 is a possible D gene (6 bases). The CDR3 protein is CASSHGPYLAFNEQFF. The CDR3 nucleotides are TGTGCCAGCAGCCATGGACCCTATCTAGCGTTCAATGAGCAGTTCTTC.